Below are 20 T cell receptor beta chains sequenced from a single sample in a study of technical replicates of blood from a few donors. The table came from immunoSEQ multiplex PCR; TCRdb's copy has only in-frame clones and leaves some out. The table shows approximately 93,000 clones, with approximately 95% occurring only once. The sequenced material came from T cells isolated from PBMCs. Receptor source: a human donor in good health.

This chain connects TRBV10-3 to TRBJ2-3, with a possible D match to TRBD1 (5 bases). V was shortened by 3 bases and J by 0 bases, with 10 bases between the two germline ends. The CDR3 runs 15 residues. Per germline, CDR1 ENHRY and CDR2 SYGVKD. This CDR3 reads CAISDRVGSTDTQYF. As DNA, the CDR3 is TGTGCCATCAGTGACAGGGTGGGGAGCACAGATACGCAGTATTTT.

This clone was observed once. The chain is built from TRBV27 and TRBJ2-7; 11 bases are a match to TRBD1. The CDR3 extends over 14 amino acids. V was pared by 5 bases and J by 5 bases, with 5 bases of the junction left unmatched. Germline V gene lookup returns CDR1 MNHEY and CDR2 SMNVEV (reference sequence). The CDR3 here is CASSTGTGGHEQYF. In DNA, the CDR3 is TGTGCCAGCAGTACCGGGACAGGGGGTCACGAGCAGTACTTC.

This chain's CDR3 is CASSGTGTSGAWQYF. CDR3 sequence (DNA): TGTGCCAGCAGTGGGACCGGGACTAGCGGTGCGTGGCAGTACTTC. The V call is TRBV28, the J call TRBJ2-7, with 11 bases that match TRBD2. The CDR3 sequence is 15 residues long. Per germline, CDR1 MDHEN and CDR2 SYDVKM. With 5 bases clipped from V and 9 bases from J, the junction kept 12 bases outside the gene matches.

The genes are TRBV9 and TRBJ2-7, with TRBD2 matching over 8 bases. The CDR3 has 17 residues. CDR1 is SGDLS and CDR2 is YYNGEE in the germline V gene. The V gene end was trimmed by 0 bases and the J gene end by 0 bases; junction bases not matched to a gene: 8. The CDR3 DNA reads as TGTGCCAGCAGCGTAGACTCGGGGGGGGACGCCTCCTACGAGCAGTACTTC. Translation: CASSVDSGGDASYEQYF.

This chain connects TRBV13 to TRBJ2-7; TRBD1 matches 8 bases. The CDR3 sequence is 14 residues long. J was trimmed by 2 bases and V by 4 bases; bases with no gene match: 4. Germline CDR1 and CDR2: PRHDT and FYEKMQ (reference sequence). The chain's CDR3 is CASSSDRGPYEQYF. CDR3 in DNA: TGTGCCAGCAGCTCCGACAGGGGACCCTACGAGCAGTACTTC.

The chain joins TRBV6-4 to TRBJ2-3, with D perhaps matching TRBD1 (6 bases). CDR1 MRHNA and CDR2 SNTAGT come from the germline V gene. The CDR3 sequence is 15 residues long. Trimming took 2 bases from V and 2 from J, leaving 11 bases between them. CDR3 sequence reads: CASSDGQTNTDTQYF. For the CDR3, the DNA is TGTGCCAGCAGTGACGGACAGACCAACACAGATACGCAGTATTTT.

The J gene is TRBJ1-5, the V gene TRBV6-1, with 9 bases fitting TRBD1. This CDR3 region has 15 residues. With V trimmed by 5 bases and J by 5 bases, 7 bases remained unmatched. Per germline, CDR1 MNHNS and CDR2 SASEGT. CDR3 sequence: CASSPGQGRYQPQHF. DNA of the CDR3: TGTGCCAGCAGTCCGGGACAGGGTAGGTATCAGCCCCAGCATTTT.

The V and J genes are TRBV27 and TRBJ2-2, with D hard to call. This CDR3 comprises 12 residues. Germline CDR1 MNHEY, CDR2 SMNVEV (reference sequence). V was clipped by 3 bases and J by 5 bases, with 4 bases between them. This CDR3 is CASSLRTGELFF. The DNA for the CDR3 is TGTGCCAGCAGTTTGAGGACCGGGGAGCTGTTTTTT.

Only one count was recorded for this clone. CDR3 sequence (DNA): TGTGCCAGCACCATCACAGGGGCCGGGGAGCTGTTTTTT. This translates into CASTITGAGELFF. The V and J genes are TRBV2 and TRBJ2-2; TRBD1 matches at 7 bases. Losses at the gene ends were 7 bases for V and 6 bases for J; bases not matched to a gene: 5. Germline V gene lookup returns CDR1 SNHLY and CDR2 FYNNEI. The CDR3 is 13 residues long.

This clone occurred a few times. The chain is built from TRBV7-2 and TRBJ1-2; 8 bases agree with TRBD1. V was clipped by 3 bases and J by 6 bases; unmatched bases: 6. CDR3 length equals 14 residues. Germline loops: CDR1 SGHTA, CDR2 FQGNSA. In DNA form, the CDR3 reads TGTGCCAGCAGCTTTAAGGACAGGGACCATGGCTACACCTTC. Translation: CASSFKDRDHGYTF.

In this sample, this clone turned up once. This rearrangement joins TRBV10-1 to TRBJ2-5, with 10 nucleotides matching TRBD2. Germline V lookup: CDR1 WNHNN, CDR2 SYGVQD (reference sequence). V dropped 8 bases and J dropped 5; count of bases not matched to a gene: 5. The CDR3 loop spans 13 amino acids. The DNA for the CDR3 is TGCGCCAGCTCGAGCGGGAGGGGGGAGACCCAGTACTTC. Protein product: CASSSGRGETQYF.

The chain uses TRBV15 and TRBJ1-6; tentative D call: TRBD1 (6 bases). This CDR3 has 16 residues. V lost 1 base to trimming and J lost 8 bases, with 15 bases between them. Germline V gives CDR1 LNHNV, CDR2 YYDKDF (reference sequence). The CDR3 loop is CATSRARAGAHSPLHF. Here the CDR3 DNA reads TGTGCCACCAGCAGAGCGAGGGCAGGGGCTCATTCACCCCTCCACTTT. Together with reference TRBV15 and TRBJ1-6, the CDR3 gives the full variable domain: DAMVIQNPRYQVTQFGKPVTLSCSQTLNHNVMYWYQQKSSQAPKLLFHYYDKDFNNEADTPDNFQSRRPNTSFCFLDIRSPGLGDTAMYLCATSRARAGAHSPLHFGNGTRLTVT.

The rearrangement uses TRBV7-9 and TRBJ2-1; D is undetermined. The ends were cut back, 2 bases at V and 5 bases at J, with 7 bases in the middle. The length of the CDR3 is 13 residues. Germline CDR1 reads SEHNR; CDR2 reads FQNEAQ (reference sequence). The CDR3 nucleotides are TGTGCCAGCAGCTTATCCACACACAATGAGCAGTTCTTC. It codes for CASSLSTHNEQFF.

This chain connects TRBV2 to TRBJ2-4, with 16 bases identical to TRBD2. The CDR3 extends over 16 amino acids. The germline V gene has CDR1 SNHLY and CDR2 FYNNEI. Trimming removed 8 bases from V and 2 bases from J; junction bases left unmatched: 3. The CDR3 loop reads CASGGLAGGPKNIQYF. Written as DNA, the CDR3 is TGTGCCAGCGGGGGACTAGCGGGGGGGCCCAAAAACATTCAGTACTTC.

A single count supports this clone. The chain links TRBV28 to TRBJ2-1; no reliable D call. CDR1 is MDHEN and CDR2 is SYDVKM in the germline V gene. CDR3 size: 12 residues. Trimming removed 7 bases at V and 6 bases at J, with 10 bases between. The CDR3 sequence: CASTFAFNEQFF. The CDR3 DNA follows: TGTGCCAGCACTTTCGCGTTCAATGAGCAGTTCTTC. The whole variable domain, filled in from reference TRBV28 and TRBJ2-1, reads DVKVTQSSRYLVKRTGEKVFLECVQDMDHENMFWYRQDPGLGLRLIYFSYDVKMKEKGDIPEGYSVSREKKERFSLILESASTNQTSMYLCASTFAFNEQFFGPGTRLTVL.

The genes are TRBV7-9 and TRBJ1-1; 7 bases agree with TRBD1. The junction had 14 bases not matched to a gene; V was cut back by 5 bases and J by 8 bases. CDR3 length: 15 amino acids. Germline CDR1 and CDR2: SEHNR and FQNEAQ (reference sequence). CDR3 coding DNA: TGTGCCAGCAGCGCCCAGAAGGACCTGGACAGGGAAGCTTTCTTT. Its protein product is CASSAQKDLDREAFF.

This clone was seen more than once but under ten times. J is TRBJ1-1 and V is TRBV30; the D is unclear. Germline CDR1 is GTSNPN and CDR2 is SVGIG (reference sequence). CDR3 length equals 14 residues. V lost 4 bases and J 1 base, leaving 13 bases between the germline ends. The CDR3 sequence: CAWKRVGWNTEAFF. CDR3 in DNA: TGTGCCTGGAAGCGGGTGGGGTGGAACACTGAAGCTTTCTTT.

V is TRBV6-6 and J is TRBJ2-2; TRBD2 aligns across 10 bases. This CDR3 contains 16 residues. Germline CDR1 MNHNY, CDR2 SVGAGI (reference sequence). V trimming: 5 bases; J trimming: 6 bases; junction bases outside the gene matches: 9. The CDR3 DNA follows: TGTGCCAGCAGTATAGCGGGAGGAACGAGTGCCGGGGAGCTGTTTTTT. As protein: CASSIAGGTSAGELFF.

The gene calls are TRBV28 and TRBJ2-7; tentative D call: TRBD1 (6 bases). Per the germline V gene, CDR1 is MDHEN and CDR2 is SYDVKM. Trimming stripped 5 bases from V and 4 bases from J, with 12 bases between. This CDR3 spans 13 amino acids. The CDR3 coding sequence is TGTGCCAGCAGTGTCAGGGGTTGGTACGAGCAGTACTTC. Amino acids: CASSVRGWYEQYF.

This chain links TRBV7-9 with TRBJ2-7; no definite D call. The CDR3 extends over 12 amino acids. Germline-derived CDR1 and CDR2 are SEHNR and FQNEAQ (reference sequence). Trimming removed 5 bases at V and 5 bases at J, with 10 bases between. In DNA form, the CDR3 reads TGTGCCAGCAGCGCCCAAAGCAACGAGCAGTACTTC. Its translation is CASSAQSNEQYF.